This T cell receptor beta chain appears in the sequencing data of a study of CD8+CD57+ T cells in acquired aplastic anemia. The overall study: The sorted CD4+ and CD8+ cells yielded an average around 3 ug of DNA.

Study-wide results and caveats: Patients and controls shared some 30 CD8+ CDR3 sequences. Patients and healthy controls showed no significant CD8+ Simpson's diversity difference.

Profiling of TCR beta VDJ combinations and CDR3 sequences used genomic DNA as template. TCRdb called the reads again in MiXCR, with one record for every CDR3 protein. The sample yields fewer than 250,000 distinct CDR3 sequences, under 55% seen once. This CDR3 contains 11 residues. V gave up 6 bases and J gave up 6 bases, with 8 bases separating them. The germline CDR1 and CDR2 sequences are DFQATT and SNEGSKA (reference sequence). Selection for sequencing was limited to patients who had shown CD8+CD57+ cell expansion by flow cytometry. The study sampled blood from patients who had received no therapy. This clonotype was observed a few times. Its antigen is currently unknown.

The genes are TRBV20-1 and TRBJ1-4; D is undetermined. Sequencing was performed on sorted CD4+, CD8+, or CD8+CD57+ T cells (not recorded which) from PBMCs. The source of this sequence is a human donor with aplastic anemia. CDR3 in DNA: TGCAGTGCACCTTCCTATGAAAAACTGTTTTTT. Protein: CSAPSYEKLFF.